These 25 T cell receptor beta chains share one sample of origin, sequenced in a study of T cell responses to AZD1222 COVID-19 vaccine. TCRdb keeps only in-frame clones here, not all; method: immunoSEQ multiplex PCR. This table holds some 150,000 clones, roughly 90% found once. The input for sequencing was peripheral blood, taken 28 days after the second AZD1222 dose. The receptors stem from an adult who received the AZD1222 COVID-19 vaccine.

The chain joins TRBV10-2 to TRBJ1-1; D gene unclear. Between the trimmed V and J ends, which lost 6 bases and 7 bases, there was a span of 21 bases. CDR1 WSHSY and CDR2 SAAADI come from the germline V gene. The CDR3 has 15 residues. The CDR3 reads CASRVKAGFVGEAFF. The CDR3 DNA reads TGCGCCAGCAGGGTGAAGGCCGGTTTTGTCGGTGAAGCTTTCTTT.

The chain joins TRBV18 to TRBJ1-6; no clear D gene. The CDR3 is 12 residues long. The V and J ends lost 8 bases and 7 bases respectively, with 9 bases between them. Germline V lookup: CDR1 KGHSH, CDR2 LQKENI. The DNA of the CDR3 is TGTGCCAGCCATACTTACAATTCACCCCTCCACTTT. Protein product: CASHTYNSPLHF.

The chain uses TRBV2 and TRBJ1-2, with D unresolved. CDR3 length: 13 amino acids. Trimming shortened V by 6 bases and J by 3 bases, and 11 bases separated the two germline ends. Germline V lookup: CDR1 SNHLY, CDR2 FYNNEI. The CDR3 DNA reads as TGTGCCAGCAGACGGGCCAAGGACTATGGCTACACCTTC. This translates into CASRRAKDYGYTF.

The chain recombines TRBV7-9 with TRBJ1-2; no reliable D call. Trimming left V 5 bases short and J 4 bases short, with 14 bases between. The V gene's germline CDR1 is SEHNR and CDR2 FQNEAQ (reference sequence). This CDR3 is built from 14 residues. CDR3 bases: TGTGCCAGCAGCCCGCAGACCAAGATCTATGGCTACACCTTC. Translated, it gives CASSPQTKIYGYTF.

This clone appeared a few times. The chain recombines TRBV7-9 with TRBJ1-1; D gene ambiguous. The germline gives CDR1 SEHNR, CDR2 FQNEAQ (reference sequence). V lost 2 bases to trimming and J lost 3 bases, with 10 bases between them. The CDR3 sequence is 14 residues long. CDR3 loop: CASSLMGTHTEAFF. DNA for the CDR3: TGTGCCAGCAGCTTAATGGGAACGCACACTGAAGCTTTCTTT.

V usage is TRBV4-1 and J usage is TRBJ1-1, with D hard to call. This CDR3 comprises 16 residues. With 0 bases removed from V and 1 base from J, the gap between germline ends came to 12 bases. CDR1 and CDR2 from the germline V gene are MGHRA and YSYEKL. DNA for the CDR3: TGCGCCAGCAGCCAAGACCGACCGCTGAAGAACACTGAAGCTTTCTTT. Translated, it gives CASSQDRPLKNTEAFF.

The gene calls are TRBV10-2 and TRBJ1-1; D remains ambiguous. Germline CDR1 reads WSHSY; CDR2 reads SAAADI. Trimming removed 2 bases at V and 1 base at J, with 8 bases between. There are 14 residues in the CDR3. The CDR3 spells CASSEVSANTEAFF. CDR3 nucleotides: TGCGCCAGCAGTGAGGTTTCTGCGAACACTGAAGCTTTCTTT.

The J gene is TRBJ2-2, the V gene TRBV7-2; possible D gene TRBD2, 7 bases. Germline CDR1 reads SGHTA; CDR2 reads FQGNSA. Trimming removed 2 bases at V and 6 bases at J, with 19 bases between. CDR3 size: 17 residues. The DNA of the CDR3 is TGTGCCAGCAGCTTAAGGGGGGCTAGCGGAGGCGCCGGGGAGCTGTTTTTT. It translates to CASSLRGASGGAGELFF.

This clone came up a few times. The sample holds other DNA sequences that translate to the same CDR3. The chain combines TRBV29-1 with TRBJ2-3; D is undetermined. Trimming took 6 bases from V and 2 from J, leaving 3 bases between them. CDR1 is SQVTM and CDR2 is ANQGSEA in the germline V gene. The CDR3 totals 10 residues. Here the CDR3 DNA reads TGCAGCGTCGACACAGATACGCAGTATTTT. Translating gives CSVDTDTQYF.

The rearrangement joins TRBV30 to TRBJ1-5, with 7 bases matching TRBD1. The CDR3 length is 13 residues. V lost 1 base and J lost 8; bases outside the gene matches: 5. The germline gives CDR1 GTSNPN, CDR2 SVGIG (reference sequence). The CDR3 DNA sequence: TGTGCCTGGAGTGAGGGGGCGGCGGAGCCCCAGCATTTT. It is translated as CAWSEGAAEPQHF. The full variable domain, with the rest looked up from reference TRBV30 and TRBJ1-5, is SQTIHQWPATLVQPVGSPLSLECTVEGTSNPNLYWYRQAAGRGLQLLFYSVGIGQISSEVPQNLSASRPQDRQFILSSKKLLLSDSGFYLCAWSEGAAEPQHFGDGTRLSIL.

The sample holds one count of this clone. This chain uses TRBV11-2 with TRBJ2-1; weak D call: TRBD1 (6 bases). Trimming cost V 4 bases and J 5 bases, with 9 bases left between them. Per the germline V gene, CDR1 is SGHAT and CDR2 is FQNNGV. The CDR3 sequence is 13 residues long. The CDR3 nucleotides read TGTGCCAGCAGCTCCGACAGGAACAATGAGCAGTTCTTC. It encodes CASSSDRNNEQFF.

V usage is TRBV3-1 (or the pseudogene TRBV3-2) and J usage is TRBJ1-1; unclear D gene. Germline lookup yields CDR1 LGHDT and CDR2 YNNKEL (reference sequence). The CDR3 contains 12 residues. V was clipped by 9 bases and J by 3 bases, with 11 bases between them. In DNA, the CDR3 is TGTGCCAGTGGCGGTTGGGACACTGAAGCTTTCTTT. As protein: CASGGWDTEAFF.

DNA of the CDR3: TGTGCCAGCAGCCCAGCTGAGGGGCAGTACTTC. Residues: CASSPAEGQYF. The chain has TRBV11-2 and TRBJ2-7; a weak D match, TRBD2 (5 bases). V lost 5 bases, J lost 9 bases, and 11 bases lay in between. The CDR3 sequence is 11 residues long. Germline V CDR1 and CDR2: SGHAT, FQNNGV.

The chain has TRBV11-2 and TRBJ2-7, with D unclear. This CDR3 contains 14 residues. The germline V and J ends were trimmed by 0 bases and 2 bases, with 8 bases remaining between them. Looked up from germline, CDR1 is SGHAT and CDR2 is FQNNGV. The CDR3 DNA is TGTGCCAGCAGCTTAGATGCCAGTCCCTACGAGCAGTACTTC. This sequence encodes CASSLDASPYEQYF.

The sample holds one count of this clone. The chain joins TRBV5-5 to TRBJ2-4; the D gene is possibly TRBD1 (6 bases). With 3 bases removed from V and 2 bases from J, the gap between germline ends came to 12 bases. This CDR3 contains 15 residues. CDR1 is SGHKS, CDR2 YYEKEE, per germline (reference sequence). This CDR3 is CASSSAGVPKNIQYF. The CDR3 nucleotides are TGTGCCAGCAGCTCTGCAGGGGTTCCCAAAAACATTCAGTACTTC.

This clone was found once. The chain couples TRBV6-6 to TRBJ2-7; D is uncertain. This CDR3 has 14 amino acids. Trimming shortened V by 1 base and J by 3 bases, and 10 bases separated the two germline ends. Germline V lookup: CDR1 MNHNY, CDR2 SVGAGI (reference sequence). CDR3 DNA sequence: TGTGCCAGCAGTTACTTGAGAAATTTCTACGAGCAGTACTTC. Its protein product is CASSYLRNFYEQYF.

The chain employs TRBV7-9 and TRBJ2-5; D might be TRBD2 (5 bases). The CDR3 consists of 18 residues. CDR1 SEHNR and CDR2 FQNEAQ come from the germline V gene (reference sequence). V was cut by 2 bases and J by 3 bases, with 22 bases left in between. DNA for the CDR3: TGTGCCAGCAGCTTACCCTACCGCACGGTCGGGGAAAAAGAGACCCAGTACTTC. Protein: CASSLPYRTVGEKETQYF.

The J gene is TRBJ2-7, the V gene TRBV4-2; 7 positions agree with TRBD1. The CDR3 has 16 amino acids. J lost 5 bases, V lost 0 bases, and 10 bases had no gene match. From germline, CDR1 is LGHNA and CDR2 YNFKEQ. The CDR3 spells CASSQDLRRQGHEQYF. CDR3 coding DNA: TGTGCCAGCAGCCAAGATCTTCGGAGACAGGGCCACGAGCAGTACTTC.

This clone was picked up one time. This chain connects TRBV6-6 to TRBJ1-5; weak D call: TRBD1 (5 bases). The CDR3 is 14 amino acids. Germline CDR1 and CDR2: MNHNY and SVGAGI (reference sequence). Deletions cut 8 bases from V and 1 base from J, with 12 bases between. The CDR3 sequence: CASVGLGSNQPQHF. CDR3 in DNA: TGTGCCAGCGTGGGACTCGGGAGCAATCAGCCCCAGCATTTT.

The chain has TRBV9 and TRBJ2-1; TRBD2 matches 9 bases. Germline values: CDR1 SGDLS, CDR2 YYNGEE. Germline trimming cut 3 bases from V and 2 bases from J; bases unmatched to any gene: 9. The CDR3 has 17 amino acids. CDR3 coding DNA: TGTGCCAGCAGCGAGAACCTTAGCGGGAGAACCTACAATGAGCAGTTCTTC. Translating it yields CASSENLSGRTYNEQFF.

The chain has TRBV5-4 and TRBJ1-2; maybe TRBD1 (5 bases). This CDR3 comprises 14 residues. Germline assignment: CDR1 SGHNT and CDR2 YYREEE (reference sequence). The V end lost 4 bases, the J end lost 0 bases, and 10 bases lay between the germline ends. The CDR3 is CASSPGHTNYGYTF. The CDR3 DNA is TGTGCCAGCAGCCCAGGACACACTAACTATGGCTACACCTTC.

The V and J genes are TRBV5-1 and TRBJ1-4; weak D call: TRBD1 (6 bases). The V gene lost 3 bases and the J gene lost 6 bases, with 12 bases spanning the gap. The V gene's germline CDR1 is SGHRS and CDR2 YFSETQ. There are 14 residues in the CDR3. The CDR3 coding sequence is TGCGCCAGCAGCTCGGACAGCTCGGATGAAAAACTGTTTTTT. Encoded protein: CASSSDSSDEKLFF.

The chain joins TRBV15 to TRBJ1-1; D is unclear. The V gene's germline CDR1 is LNHNV and CDR2 YYDKDF (reference sequence). The ends were cut back, 4 bases at V and 3 bases at J, with 9 bases in the middle. CDR3 length: 13 residues. The CDR3 nucleotides are TGTGCCACCAGCACGAGAATGGACACTGAAGCTTTCTTT. Translated, it gives CATSTRMDTEAFF. Based on the CDR3 plus reference TRBV15 and TRBJ1-1, the full variable domain is DAMVIQNPRYQVTQFGKPVTLSCSQTLNHNVMYWYQQKSSQAPKLLFHYYDKDFNNEADTPDNFQSRRPNTSFCFLDIRSPGLGDTAMYLCATSTRMDTEAFFGQGTRLTVV.

This sequence joins TRBV5-1 and TRBJ2-5; no firm D call. Germline V lookup: CDR1 SGHRS, CDR2 YFSETQ. There are 14 residues in the CDR3. V lost 3 bases to trimming and J lost 5 bases, with 14 bases between them. The CDR3 sequence is CASSSTPEEETQYF. CDR3 DNA sequence: TGCGCCAGCAGCTCGACCCCCGAGGAGGAGACCCAGTACTTC.

V and J are TRBV5-6 and TRBJ1-1, with 9 bases fitting TRBD1. V shed 1 base and J 5 bases; nucleotides not matched to a gene: 12. Germline CDR1 SGHDT, CDR2 YYEEEE. The CDR3 is made up of 17 amino acids. The CDR3 coding sequence is TGTGCCAGCAGCTTGACGGGGTACAGGGGGCCTCAGACTGAAGCTTTCTTT. It encodes CASSLTGYRGPQTEAFF.